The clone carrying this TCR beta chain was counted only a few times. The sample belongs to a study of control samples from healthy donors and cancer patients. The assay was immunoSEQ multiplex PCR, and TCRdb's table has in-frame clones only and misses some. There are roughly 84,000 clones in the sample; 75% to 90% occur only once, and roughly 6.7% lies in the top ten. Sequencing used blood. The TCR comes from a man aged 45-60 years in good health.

The CDR3 sequence is CAWREPRGTGELFF. CDR3 DNA sequence: TGTGCCTGGAGGGAGCCTCGGGGGACCGGGGAGCTGTTTTTT. V gene TRBV30 combines with J gene TRBJ2-2; D might be TRBD2 (6 bases). The CDR3 extends over 14 amino acids. V was pared by 3 bases and J by 5 bases, with 13 bases between. Per germline, CDR1 GTSNPN and CDR2 SVGIG (reference sequence).